What follows are 32 T cell receptor beta chains derived from one specimen sequenced in a study of CD8+ T cells in alopecia areata. Treatment here: oral pan-JAK inhibitor, 5-10 mg twice daily. Once RNA had been extracted, it was reverse transcribed into cDNA to act as the sequencing template. Sequencing used immunoSEQ multiplex PCR; TCRdb keeps in-frame clones, though not all of them. The sample gives about 120,000 clones, about 59% of which show up once; more than 5.5% is in the top ten. The source was CD4+ T cells sorted from blood, collected at week 4, from a patient treated with tofacitinib. These receptors were obtained from a human donor with alopecia areata.

The chain is built from TRBV10-3 and TRBJ1-1, with D perhaps matching TRBD1 (6 bases). Trimming removed 3 bases at V and 1 base at J, with 15 bases between. The germline CDR1 and CDR2 sequences are ENHRY and SYGVKD. There are 16 residues in the CDR3. CDR3 coding DNA: TGTGCCATCAGTGACTGGGGGGGCGGTAAGAACACTGAAGCTTTCTTT. Its translation is CAISDWGGGKNTEAFF.

This clone has more than one count but fewer than ten. This chain links TRBV4-3 with TRBJ2-7, with D uncertain. Germline V gives CDR1 LGHNA, CDR2 YSLEER. V dropped 2 bases and J dropped 3 bases, with 14 bases sitting between them. This CDR3 contains 15 residues. The CDR3 DNA reads as TGCGCCAGCAGCCAATATCGCCCCCACGTCTACGAGCAGTACTTC. Amino acid sequence: CASSQYRPHVYEQYF.

V gene TRBV28 combines with J gene TRBJ1-2; D may be TRBD1 (6 bases). Germline assignment: CDR1 MDHEN and CDR2 SYDVKM. CDR3 length equals 11 residues. Trimming took off 8 bases at V and 3 bases at J, with 7 bases between the two ends. The DNA for the CDR3 is TGTGCCAGCGGGGGCGACTATGGCTACACCTTC. Translated, it gives CASGGDYGYTF.

The chain couples TRBV10-3 to TRBJ2-7; TRBD1 is a possible D gene (5 bases). In germline, CDR1 is ENHRY, CDR2 SYGVKD. The CDR3 runs to 12 residues. Trimming took 3 bases from V and 3 from J, leaving 6 bases between them. DNA for the CDR3: TGTGCCATCAGTGACAGGGACTACGAGCAGTACTTC. Its translation: CAISDRDYEQYF.

This clone came up once. The J gene is TRBJ2-2, the V gene TRBV5-1, with a weak D call TRBD2 (5 bases). This CDR3 is 14 amino acids long. Trimming stripped 0 bases from V and 3 bases from J, with 6 bases between. The germline gives CDR1 SGHRS, CDR2 YFSETQ. CDR3 protein: CASSLGRDTGELFF. CDR3 DNA sequence: TGCGCCAGCAGCTTGGGGCGGGACACCGGGGAGCTGTTTTTT.

This clone appeared a few times. V gene TRBV9 combines with J gene TRBJ2-5, with 11 bases matching TRBD2. The germline CDR1 and CDR2 sequences are SGDLS and YYNGEE. V trimming: 0 bases; J trimming: 5 bases; junction bases outside the gene matches: 9. There are 17 residues in the CDR3. CDR3 amino acids: CASSVADSGRARETQYF. CDR3 nucleotides: TGTGCCAGCAGCGTAGCCGATAGCGGGAGGGCACGGGAGACCCAGTACTTC. The full variable domain, in which reference TRBV9 and TRBJ2-5 provide the parts outside the CDR3, is DSGVTQTPKHLITATGQRVTLRCSPRSGDLSVYWYQQSLDQGLQFLIQYYNGEERAKGNILERFSAQQFPDLHSELNLSSLELGDSALYFCASSVADSGRARETQYFGPGTRLLVL.

CDR3 in DNA: TGTGCCAGCAGCGAAAGGACAGGGGGCTACGAGACCCAGTACTTC. It yields the protein CASSERTGGYETQYF. The chain carries TRBV9 and TRBJ2-5, with 11 positions matching TRBD1. The CDR3 has 15 amino acids. The J segment lost 5 bases and the V segment lost 3 bases, leaving 6 bases of the junction unmatched. Germline loops: CDR1 SGDLS, CDR2 YYNGEE.

This clone is a singleton in its sample. This chain links TRBV19 with TRBJ2-7, with a possible D match to TRBD2 (5 bases). CDR3 length equals 13 residues. Trimming shortened V by 6 bases and J by 0 bases, and 9 bases separated the two germline ends. The germline V gene has CDR1 LNHDA and CDR2 SQIVND (reference sequence). CDR3 in DNA: TGTGCCAGTAGATCGGGGTCCTCCTACGAGCAGTACTTC. Encoded protein: CASRSGSSYEQYF.

This clone was counted ten times or more. The chain has TRBV29-1 and TRBJ2-2; D is perhaps TRBD1 or TRBD2 (6 bases each). Germline-derived CDR1 and CDR2 are SQVTM and ANQGSEA. The V gene lost 0 bases and the J gene lost 1 base, with 15 bases spanning the gap. The CDR3 sequence is 17 residues long. CDR3 coding DNA: TGCAGCGTTGAAGATCCAATTGAGGGGGGGAACACCGGGGAGCTGTTTTTT. It encodes CSVEDPIEGGNTGELFF.

J is TRBJ2-5 and V is TRBV7-9; 10 bases fit TRBD2. The CDR3 is 15 residues long. J lost 5 bases, V lost 3 bases, and 6 bases had no gene match. Germline V gene data show CDR1 as SEHNR and CDR2 as FQNEAQ (reference sequence). CDR3 nucleotide sequence: TGTGCCAGCAGCTTGATGAGCGGGAGGGCCGAGACCCAGTACTTC. Protein sequence: CASSLMSGRAETQYF.

Here the CDR3 DNA reads TGCAGCGTTCACCAGGGTTCTTTTGACATTCAGTACTTC. Translating gives CSVHQGSFDIQYF. The chain links TRBV29-1 to TRBJ2-4; TRBD1 might be the D (5 bases). Germline loops: CDR1 SQVTM, CDR2 ANQGSEA. CDR3 length equals 13 residues. V lost 5 bases and J 8 bases, leaving 16 bases between the germline ends.

The chain links TRBV5-1 to TRBJ1-1; D not resolved. Trimming shortened V by 1 base and J by 1 base, and 5 bases separated the two germline ends. This CDR3 region has 13 residues. Germline-derived CDR1 and CDR2 are SGHRS and YFSETQ. CDR3 in DNA: TGCGCCAGCAGCTTGTGGCAGAACACTGAAGCTTTCTTT. Translating it yields CASSLWQNTEAFF.

This clone was detected a few times. The genes are TRBV19 and TRBJ1-3; 9 nucleotides match TRBD1. The CDR3 has 17 residues. With 9 bases clipped from V and 0 bases from J, the junction kept 12 bases outside the gene matches. From germline, CDR1 is LNHDA and CDR2 SQIVND (reference sequence). The CDR3 DNA sequence: TGTGCCAGCAGTCCCGGGACAGGGATTCTCTCTGGAAACACCATATATTTT. Residues: CASSPGTGILSGNTIYF.

The chain has TRBV7-9 and TRBJ2-5, with 9 positions matching TRBD1. The V and J ends lost 2 bases and 4 bases, in that order; junction bases with no gene match: 5. There are 15 residues in the CDR3. Per germline, CDR1 SEHNR and CDR2 FQNEAQ (reference sequence). The chain's CDR3 is CASSLSDRGAETQYF. The CDR3 DNA reads TGTGCCAGCAGCTTATCGGACAGGGGAGCAGAGACCCAGTACTTC.

This clone was seen once. The gene calls are TRBV30 and TRBJ1-4; D ambiguous. CDR1 is GTSNPN, CDR2 SVGIG, per germline (reference sequence). V dropped 1 base and J dropped 8 bases, with 17 bases sitting between them. There are 15 residues in the CDR3. CDR3 sequence reads: CAWSAVRGMREKLFF. Here the CDR3 DNA reads TGTGCCTGGAGTGCCGTTCGAGGGATGCGGGAAAAACTGTTTTTT.

The genes are TRBV30 and TRBJ2-7, with 8 positions matching TRBD2. Germline-derived CDR1 and CDR2 are GTSNPN and SVGIG (reference sequence). V dropped 3 bases and J dropped 0; count of bases not matched to a gene: 4. This CDR3 has 14 residues. The CDR3 DNA reads TGTGCCTGGAGACTAGCGGACACCTCCTACGAGCAGTACTTC. This sequence encodes CAWRLADTSYEQYF.

Concerning this clone: This specimen includes other DNA sequences encoding the same CDR3. The V gene is TRBV30, the J gene TRBJ2-5, with TRBD2 identical over 10 bases. The CDR3 is made up of 14 amino acids. In germline, CDR1 is GTSNPN, CDR2 SVGIG (reference sequence). Losses at the gene ends were 1 base for V and 1 base for J; bases not matched to a gene: 0. CDR3 nucleotide sequence: TGTGCCTGGAGTGCTAGCGGGAGCCAAGAGACCCAGTACTTC. Amino acid sequence: CAWSASGSQETQYF.

This clone appeared once. This sequence joins TRBV7-2 and TRBJ2-7; TRBD1 is a possible D gene (6 bases). CDR1 is SGHTA and CDR2 is FQGNSA in the germline V gene. V lost 4 bases to trimming and J lost 2 bases, with 21 bases between them. This CDR3 contains 17 residues. The CDR3 spells CASSSIEGIGGTYEQYF. The DNA for the CDR3 is TGTGCCAGCAGCTCGATCGAGGGCATAGGGGGAACCTACGAGCAGTACTTC.

This clone has a handful of counts. The rearrangement uses TRBV30 and TRBJ2-1; D is uncertain. V was trimmed by 4 bases and J by 7 bases, leaving 14 bases between them. The germline CDR1 and CDR2 sequences are GTSNPN and SVGIG (reference sequence). The CDR3 consists of 13 residues. CDR3 loop: CAWTHFVRNEQFF. The CDR3 DNA sequence: TGTGCCTGGACACATTTCGTTCGAAATGAGCAGTTCTTC.

The chain links TRBV6-5 to TRBJ1-1, with unresolved D. Trimming left V 6 bases short and J 3 bases short, with 11 bases between. Per germline, CDR1 MNHEY and CDR2 SVGAGI. CDR3 length: 13 residues. CDR3 region: CASRYQLDTEAFF. As DNA, the CDR3 is TGTGCCAGCAGGTACCAGTTAGACACTGAAGCTTTCTTT.

As concerns this clone: Relative to the germline gene, one junction end is altered; a read error may explain this. The rearrangement links TRBV5-1 to TRBJ2-7; the match to TRBD1 covers 9 bases. Germline CDR1 SGHRS, CDR2 YFSETQ. The CDR3 spans 15 residues. CDR3 residues: CASSLRLTGGDEQYF. The CDR3 DNA reads TGTGCCAGCAGCTTGCGACTCACAGGGGGCGACGAGCAGTACTTC.

The chain employs TRBV5-4 and TRBJ2-3; TRBD1 might be the D (6 bases). Germline V gene sequence: CDR1 SGHNT, CDR2 YYREEE (reference sequence). Deletions cut 5 bases from V and 1 base from J, with 11 bases between. The CDR3 runs 14 residues. The CDR3: CASRPDRGTDTQYF. The DNA of the CDR3 is TGTGCCAGCAGACCGGACAGAGGCACAGATACGCAGTATTTT.

The chain combines TRBV28 with TRBJ2-3; D unresolved. The CDR3 runs 13 residues. Germline loops: CDR1 MDHEN, CDR2 SYDVKM. Trimming left V 5 bases short and J 0 bases short, with 6 bases between. The CDR3 reads CASSDPSTDTQYF. The CDR3 DNA sequence: TGTGCCAGCAGTGACCCAAGCACAGATACGCAGTATTTT.

The chain recombines TRBV4-3 with TRBJ2-1; D perhaps matches TRBD2 (5 bases). V was cut by 1 base and J by 7 bases, with 14 bases left in between. The CDR3 is 15 amino acids. Per the germline V gene, CDR1 is LGHNA and CDR2 is YSLEER. CDR3 amino acids: CASSQAPSSGNEQFF. The CDR3 nucleotides are TGCGCCAGCAGCCAAGCCCCTAGCTCCGGGAATGAGCAGTTCTTC.

This clone was picked up one time. The chain recombines TRBV7-2 with TRBJ2-3, with unresolved D. In germline, CDR1 is SGHTA, CDR2 FQGNSA. V lost 1 base to trimming and J lost 4 bases, with 15 bases between them. The CDR3 is 16 residues long. CDR3 bases: TGTGCCAGCAGCTTAGGGGTAGCTGCCGCCGCAGATACGCAGTATTTT. Residues: CASSLGVAAAADTQYF.

The rearrangement links TRBV6-1 to TRBJ1-1; D gene ambiguous. The CDR3 loop spans 14 amino acids. Trimming removed 0 bases from V and 3 bases from J, with 8 bases in between. Germline loops: CDR1 MNHNS, CDR2 SASEGT. CDR3 protein: CASSEALGHTEAFF. CDR3 sequence (DNA): TGTGCCAGCAGTGAAGCCTTGGGCCACACTGAAGCTTTCTTT.

This clone has just a few counts. The chain carries TRBV19 and TRBJ2-2, with 7 bases lining up with TRBD2. Germline values: CDR1 LNHDA, CDR2 SQIVND (reference sequence). The V gene end was trimmed by 3 bases and the J gene end by 8 bases; junction bases not matched to a gene: 3. The CDR3 length is 13 residues. The CDR3 here is CASSIKRDGELFF. Here the CDR3 DNA reads TGTGCCAGTAGTATCAAGCGGGATGGGGAGCTGTTTTTT.

The rearrangement links TRBV30 to TRBJ1-5; 7 bases line up with TRBD1. Per the germline V gene, CDR1 is GTSNPN and CDR2 is SVGIG (reference sequence). CDR3 length: 16 residues. With V trimmed by 0 bases and J by 3 bases, 8 bases remained unmatched. The CDR3 loop reads CAWSVGKGAFNQPQHF. The CDR3 DNA reads TGTGCCTGGAGTGTAGGGAAGGGGGCTTTCAATCAGCCCCAGCATTTT.

The V and J genes are TRBV10-3 and TRBJ1-5, with no clear D. Germline assignment: CDR1 ENHRY and CDR2 SYGVKD. Trimming pared 2 bases from V and 6 bases from J, leaving 11 bases between. The CDR3 covers 14 residues. The CDR3 here is CAISEVGGVQPQHF. CDR3 sequence (DNA): TGTGCCATCAGTGAGGTTGGCGGGGTTCAGCCCCAGCATTTT.

This chain uses TRBV5-6 with TRBJ2-7; D ambiguous. The CDR3 consists of 11 residues. The V end was cut by 1 base, the J end by 4 bases, with 3 bases between. Germline V gene sequence: CDR1 SGHDT, CDR2 YYEEEE. Here the CDR3 DNA reads TGTGCCAGCAGCTTGCGGTACGAGCAGTACTTC. Translating it yields CASSLRYEQYF.

CDR3 sequence reads: CASSDEGTGYGYTF. In nucleotides, the CDR3 is TGTGCCAGCAGTGACGAGGGGACAGGCTATGGCTACACCTTC. The rearrangement links TRBV2 to TRBJ1-2, with 8 bases lining up with TRBD1. The ends lost 3 bases at V and 4 bases at J; junction bases unmatched: 4. The germline V gene has CDR1 SNHLY and CDR2 FYNNEI. The CDR3 totals 14 residues. The variable domain in full, with the rest retrieved from reference TRBV2 and TRBJ1-2, is EPEVTQTPSHQVTQMGQEVILRCVPISNHLYFYWYRQILGQKVEFLVSFYNNEISEKSEIFDDQFSVERPDGSNFTLKIRSTKLEDSAMYFCASSDEGTGYGYTFGSGTRLTVV.

In this sample, this clone turned up a few times. The sample holds other DNA sequences that translate to the same CDR3. The chain recombines TRBV18 with TRBJ1-2; D is undetermined. V lost 1 base, J lost 6 bases, and 9 bases lay in between. This CDR3 has 13 residues. Germline assignment: CDR1 KGHSH and CDR2 LQKENI. The CDR3 reads CASSPRPGDGYTF. The CDR3 DNA reads as TGTGCCAGCTCACCACGTCCCGGGGATGGCTACACCTTC.